A selection of T cell receptor beta chains follows, all from one sample in a study of T cell responses to AZD1222 COVID-19 vaccine. The data were produced by immunoSEQ multiplex PCR, yet TCRdb's version contains in-frame clones alone and is incomplete. The table includes tens of thousands of clones, around four fifths detected once. The sequenced sample was peripheral blood, obtained on day 0 of AZD1222 vaccination. The receptors come from an adult in good health. Each CDR3 is given with its conserved first and last residue. Fields, in order: V gene, CDR3 protein.

TRBV6-2/TRBV6-3 | CASSMSGFYSNQPQHF
TRBV12-5 | CASGERGTASGNTIYF
TRBV6-1 | CASSEMQGSANYGYTF
TRBV7-2 | CASSPIAGLNSEQYF
TRBV6-5 | CASSNGGGGQYF
TRBV30 | CASILAGPYEQYF
TRBV7-9 | CATSGTSSYNEQFF
TRBV27 | CASTSLPGAYEQYF
TRBV18 | CASSGQSNTGELFF
TRBV19 | CASSIQDPTGELFF
TRBV7-2 | CASSLDGSGPPGETQYF
TRBV7-9 | CASSRTGGPHEQYF
TRBV5-6 | CASSLTGDRDTQYF
TRBV7-2 | CASFLGTGYTGELFF
TRBV5-4 | CASSSRDSEAFF
TRBV5-5 | CASSLAGSRGDTIYF
TRBV3-1/TRBV3-2 | CASSQPRGHTDTQYF
TRBV27 | CASSLSRTSGIYEQYF
TRBV6-5 | CASRDRGWNTEAFF
TRBV5-4 | CASSLELDPGANVLTF
TRBV7-9 | CASSLDLPYEQYF
TRBV18 | CASSPGLAFNEQFF
TRBV5-4 | CASSGWGYYGYTF
TRBV7-2 | CASSPRRAYEQYF
TRBV28 | CASSLAGQGYEQYF
TRBV7-2 | CASSERQGAQPQHF
TRBV9 | CASSETSGDSTDTQYF
TRBV20-1 | CSARGFGYAFF
TRBV2 | CASTLQVSSYEQYF
TRBV3-1/TRBV3-2 | CASRQGAGDYEQYF
TRBV5-4 | CASSHSGPPYEQYF
TRBV21-1 | CASSKVGGRTSYEQYF
TRBV4-1 | CASSDGLAGTMNTGELFF
TRBV27 | CASSLWAGAGGYTF
TRBV11-3 | CASSSTGNSPLHF
TRBV11-2 | CASSSRLAGPYEQYF
TRBV10-3 | CAISGGGGVSYEQYF
TRBV10-3 | CAISRQGGNSPLHF
TRBV5-1 | CASSLVRGYESYEQYF
TRBV7-2 | CASSIRVAGAGYTF
TRBV28 | CAISGARETQYF
TRBV11-2 | CASSTLAGSSYNEQFF
TRBV5-5 | CASSSGTGATNEKLFF
TRBV6-5 | CASIGSRARDYGYTF
TRBV5-6 | CASSIGQRTLANYGYTF
TRBV30 | CAWSVGREALLPLREQYF
TRBV7-9 | CASSLQGNTGELFF
TRBV11-2 | CASSPGAGEQFF
TRBV19 | CASSKGFSYEQYF